This TCR beta chain is from a study of blood T cell repertoires in COVID-19. Study background: Specimens from acute and convalescent COVID-19 originated in the United States, Italy and Spain.

Participants, 18 to 89 years old, spanned under 30 US areas. Per the germline V gene, CDR1 is SEHNR and CDR2 is FQNEAQ (reference sequence). The CDR3 extends over 16 amino acids. The V and J ends lost 1 base and 0 bases respectively, with 13 bases between them. Original methodology: Quantification of nucleated cells was approximated via reference gene primer amplification. TCRdb's copy holds only in-frame clones and misses some; the assay was immunoSEQ multiplex PCR. The V and J calls and clone size were taken over from that table, and D and trimming were inferred from the DNA. The sample yields about 270,000 clones, over 75% seen once.

The chain couples TRBV7-9 to TRBJ2-7; D perhaps matches TRBD1 (6 bases). The TCR sequence derives from a young woman who had recovered from COVID-19. Source material: PBMCs or T cells enriched from blood (not recorded which). DNA of the CDR3: TGTGCCAGCAGCTTAGGGCAGGGGAAATTCTCCTACGAGCAGTACTTC. It translates to CASSLGQGKFSYEQYF.